This entry concerns a single T cell receptor (beta chain). The antigen remains undetermined. V gave up 0 bases and J gave up 3 bases, with 8 bases separating them. Germline V CDR1 and CDR2: SGDLS, YYNGEE. The CDR3 has 14 amino acids. This specimen belongs to a study of blood T cells in healthy people across ages. Findings and limits, study-wide: Both naive CD4+ cell counts and diversity were greater in long-lived donors than in aged donors.

Combining a sample-barcoded 5' primer with a J-beta primer mix, a second PCR ran for roughly 6 to 11 cycles. TCRdb analysed the 5' RACE reads with MiXCR anew, one entry per CDR3 protein. The sample lists around 2 million distinct CDR3 sequences, roughly two fifths occurring once. The specimen was blood. This clonotype was sampled from a human donor in good health. The V gene is TRBV9, the J gene TRBJ2-3, with D maybe TRBD2 (6 bases). The CDR3 is CASSVAGDTDTQYF. Written as DNA, the CDR3 is TGTGCCAGCAGCGTAGCGGGAGATACAGATACGCAGTATTTT.